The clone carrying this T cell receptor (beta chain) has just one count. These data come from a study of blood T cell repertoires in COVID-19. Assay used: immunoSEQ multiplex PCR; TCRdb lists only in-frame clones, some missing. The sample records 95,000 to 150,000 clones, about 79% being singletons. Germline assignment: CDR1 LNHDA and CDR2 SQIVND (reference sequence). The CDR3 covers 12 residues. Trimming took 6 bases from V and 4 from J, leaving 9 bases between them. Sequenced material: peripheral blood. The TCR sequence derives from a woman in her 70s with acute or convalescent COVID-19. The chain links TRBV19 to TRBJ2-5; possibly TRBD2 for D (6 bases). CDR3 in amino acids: CASRGLIETQYF. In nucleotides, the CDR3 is TGTGCCAGTAGGGGACTCATAGAGACCCAGTACTTC.